The 18 T cell receptor beta chains listed next were all sequenced from one sample in a study of blood T cell repertoires in COVID-19. TCRdb's table, derived via immunoSEQ multiplex PCR, lists solely in-frame clones and lacks some. The table records about 74,000 clones, around 90% of them present only once. Material: peripheral blood. The receptors were sampled from an elderly woman with active or convalescent COVID-19.

This rearrangement joins TRBV6-5 to TRBJ1-1; D unresolved. Germline loops: CDR1 MNHEY, CDR2 SVGAGI. The CDR3 is 15 amino acids. Trimming took 6 bases from V and 1 from J, leaving 15 bases between them. The CDR3 sequence is CASSLISSGNTEAFF. CDR3 in DNA: TGTGCCAGCAGCCTAATTTCTTCGGGGAACACTGAAGCTTTCTTT.

The chain is built from TRBV10-3 and TRBJ1-2; 8 bases align to TRBD1. Trimming removed 5 bases from V and 7 bases from J; junction bases left unmatched: 6. The CDR3 has 13 residues. CDR1 is ENHRY, CDR2 SYGVKD, per germline. The CDR3 DNA is TGTGCCATCAGTCTCAGGGGGCCGGGTGGCTACACCTTC. This codes for CAISLRGPGGYTF.

The genes are TRBV5-8 and TRBJ2-7; 12 positions agree with TRBD1. The V gene end was trimmed by 4 bases and the J gene end by 6 bases; junction bases not matched to a gene: 8. The length of the CDR3 is 15 residues. CDR1 is SGHTS and CDR2 is YDEGEE in the germline V gene. CDR3 region: CASSMTGTGGSEQYF. The DNA for the CDR3 is TGTGCCAGCAGCATGACCGGGACAGGGGGCTCCGAGCAGTACTTC.

The V call is TRBV11-3, the J call TRBJ2-3, with TRBD2 matching over 12 bases. The ends lost 3 bases at V and 2 bases at J; junction bases unmatched: 3. This CDR3 is built from 16 residues. Germline V gene sequence: CDR1 SGHNT, CDR2 YENEEA. The CDR3 spells CASSFLAGGATDTQYF. CDR3 DNA sequence: TGTGCCAGCAGCTTCCTAGCGGGGGGGGCCACAGATACGCAGTATTTT.

The V gene is TRBV6-5, the J gene TRBJ1-2, with D unclear. CDR3 size: 14 residues. Trimming left V 5 bases short and J 4 bases short, with 14 bases between. Germline V CDR1 and CDR2: MNHEY, SVGAGI. CDR3 nucleotide sequence: TGTGCCAGCAGTCCCCGACACGAGACCTATGGCTACACCTTC. Translating gives CASSPRHETYGYTF.

The rearrangement uses TRBV2 and TRBJ1-5, with a weak D call TRBD1 (5 bases). V was cut by 8 bases and J by 3 bases, with 11 bases left in between. CDR1 and CDR2 from the germline V gene are SNHLY and FYNNEI. The CDR3 sequence is 13 residues long. The CDR3 protein is CASLGGINQPQHF. CDR3 DNA sequence: TGTGCCAGCCTGGGGGGGATCAATCAGCCCCAGCATTTT.

This rearrangement joins TRBV28 to TRBJ1-4; TRBD1 matches 7 bases. The V segment lost 5 bases and the J segment 7 bases; nucleotides outside the gene matches: 13. The V gene's germline CDR1 is MDHEN and CDR2 SYDVKM. This CDR3 region has 16 residues. The CDR3 protein is CASSPPGRGQGEKLFF. CDR3 nucleotide sequence: TGTGCCAGCAGTCCCCCCGGGAGGGGGCAAGGTGAAAAACTGTTTTTT. The full variable domain, in which reference TRBV28 and TRBJ1-4 provide the parts outside the CDR3, is DVKVTQSSRYLVKRTGEKVFLECVQDMDHENMFWYRQDPGLGLRLIYFSYDVKMKEKGDIPEGYSVSREKKERFSLILESASTNQTSMYLCASSPPGRGQGEKLFFGSGTQLSVL.

The chain joins TRBV19 to TRBJ2-5, with 11 positions matching TRBD2. The V gene's germline CDR1 is LNHDA and CDR2 SQIVND (reference sequence). V was pared by 5 bases and J by 3 bases, with 5 bases of the junction left unmatched. The CDR3 contains 15 residues. The CDR3 DNA follows: TGTGCCAGTAGTGGCCCGGGACTAGCGGAAGAGACCCAGTACTTC. Translation: CASSGPGLAEETQYF.

In its sample, this clone was seen once. The V gene is TRBV2, the J gene TRBJ1-6; TRBD1 might be the D (6 bases). The CDR3 is 16 amino acids. With 3 bases removed from V and 9 bases from J, the gap between germline ends came to 18 bases. Germline CDR1 reads SNHLY; CDR2 reads FYNNEI. CDR3 loop: CASSDQVQGSLSPLHF. CDR3 sequence (DNA): TGTGCCAGCAGTGACCAGGTACAGGGATCTCTTTCACCCCTCCACTTT. Combining the CDR3 with reference TRBV2 and TRBJ1-6 gives the whole variable domain EPEVTQTPSHQVTQMGQEVILRCVPISNHLYFYWYRQILGQKVEFLVSFYNNEISEKSEIFDDQFSVERPDGSNFTLKIRSTKLEDSAMYFCASSDQVQGSLSPLHFGNGTRLTVT.

This clone was observed a handful of times. The chain uses TRBV4-1 and TRBJ1-6; 7 bases fit TRBD1. Germline loops: CDR1 MGHRA, CDR2 YSYEKL. The CDR3 is made up of 15 amino acids. V shed 4 bases, J shed 9 bases, and the junction held 9 bases outside the gene matches. The CDR3 sequence: CASSPTLQGSSPLHF. The CDR3 nucleotides are TGCGCCAGCAGCCCGACGTTACAGGGGTCTTCACCCCTCCACTTT.

The table lists this clone with a few counts. The chain links TRBV7-9 to TRBJ2-7, with 7 bases matching TRBD1. V was pared by 5 bases and J by 2 bases, with 6 bases of the junction left unmatched. CDR3 size: 14 residues. The germline V gene encodes CDR1 SEHNR and CDR2 FQNEAQ (reference sequence). The CDR3 here is CASSHRDRAYEQYF. In nucleotides, the CDR3 is TGTGCCAGCAGCCACCGGGACAGAGCCTACGAGCAGTACTTC.

The chain links TRBV5-5 to TRBJ2-4, with TRBD1 matching over 8 bases. This CDR3 spans 15 amino acids. CDR1 is SGHKS and CDR2 is YYEKEE in the germline V gene (reference sequence). V lost 0 bases, J lost 8 bases, and 7 bases stayed unmatched. DNA for the CDR3: TGTGCCAGCAGCTTGGGAGGCCAGGGGGCTGACATTCAGTACTTC. This sequence encodes CASSLGGQGADIQYF.

The table lists this clone with a few counts. The chain couples TRBV19 to TRBJ2-7, with D perhaps matching TRBD1 (5 bases). There are 14 residues in the CDR3. CDR1 and CDR2 (germline): LNHDA, SQIVND (reference sequence). The ends were cut back, 0 bases at V and 5 bases at J, with 11 bases in the middle. As DNA, the CDR3 is TGTGCCAGTAGTATAGATGGCGAAGGGGACGAGCAGTACTTC. Amino acids: CASSIDGEGDEQYF.

The V and J genes are TRBV19 and TRBJ1-2, with 12 bases lining up with TRBD1. CDR1 LNHDA and CDR2 SQIVND come from the germline V gene (reference sequence). Trimming took 6 bases from V and 8 from J; bases not matched to a gene: 7. The CDR3 consists of 14 residues. CDR3 DNA sequence: TGTGCCAGTAGCCCGGGACAGGGGGCCAGGGGCTACACCTTC. This translates into CASSPGQGARGYTF.

The chain joins TRBV15 to TRBJ1-2, with a weak D call TRBD1 (5 bases). Deletions cut 0 bases from V and 8 bases from J, with 7 bases between. The CDR3 is made up of 12 amino acids. Germline CDR1 LNHNV, CDR2 YYDKDF (reference sequence). The CDR3 DNA follows: TGTGCCACCAGCAGAGACAGGGTCGGCTACACCTTC. Its translation is CATSRDRVGYTF.

This chain links TRBV15 with TRBJ2-1; 8 nucleotides line up with TRBD2. The V segment lost 5 bases and the J segment 8 bases; nucleotides outside the gene matches: 8. This CDR3 region has 14 residues. The germline V gene has CDR1 LNHNV and CDR2 YYDKDF (reference sequence). The CDR3 coding sequence is TGTGCCACCAGCGGGAGCGGGGGTTTGTATGAGCAGTTCTTC. Protein sequence: CATSGSGGLYEQFF. Full variable domain (rest looked up from reference TRBV15 and TRBJ2-1): DAMVIQNPRYQVTQFGKPVTLSCSQTLNHNVMYWYQQKSSQAPKLLFHYYDKDFNNEADTPDNFQSRRPNTSFCFLDIRSPGLGDTAMYLCATSGSGGLYEQFFGPGTRLTVL.

This clone was detected only a few times. The rearrangement joins TRBV2 to TRBJ2-1; the D gene is possibly TRBD2 (6 bases). CDR3 length: 14 amino acids. Looked up from germline, CDR1 is SNHLY and CDR2 is FYNNEI. The V gene lost 3 bases and the J gene lost 6 bases, with 12 bases spanning the gap. In DNA form, the CDR3 reads TGTGCCAGCAGTGAGTTGTGGGGAGGCAATGAGCAGTTCTTC. Amino acid sequence: CASSELWGGNEQFF. Complete variable domain (other parts from reference TRBV2 and TRBJ2-1): EPEVTQTPSHQVTQMGQEVILRCVPISNHLYFYWYRQILGQKVEFLVSFYNNEISEKSEIFDDQFSVERPDGSNFTLKIRSTKLEDSAMYFCASSELWGGNEQFFGPGTRLTVL.

V and J are TRBV9 and TRBJ2-1, with D unclear. Trimming left V 2 bases short and J 0 bases short, with 9 bases between. Looked up from germline, CDR1 is SGDLS and CDR2 is YYNGEE. The CDR3 extends over 15 amino acids. This CDR3 reads CASSVQASSYNEQFF. The DNA for the CDR3 is TGTGCCAGCAGCGTGCAGGCCAGCTCCTACAATGAGCAGTTCTTC.